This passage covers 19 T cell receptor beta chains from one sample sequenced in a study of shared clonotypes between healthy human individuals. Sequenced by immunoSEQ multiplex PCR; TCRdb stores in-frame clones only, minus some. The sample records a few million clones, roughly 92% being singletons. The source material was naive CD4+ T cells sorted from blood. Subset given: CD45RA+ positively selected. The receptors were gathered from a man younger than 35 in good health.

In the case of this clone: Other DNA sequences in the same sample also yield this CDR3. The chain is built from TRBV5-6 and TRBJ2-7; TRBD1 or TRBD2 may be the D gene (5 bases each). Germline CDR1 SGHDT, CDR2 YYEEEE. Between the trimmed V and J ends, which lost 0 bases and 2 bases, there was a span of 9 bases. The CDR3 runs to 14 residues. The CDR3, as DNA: TGTGCCAGCAGCTTGGAGGGACCCCCCTACGAGCAGTACTTC. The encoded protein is CASSLEGPPYEQYF.

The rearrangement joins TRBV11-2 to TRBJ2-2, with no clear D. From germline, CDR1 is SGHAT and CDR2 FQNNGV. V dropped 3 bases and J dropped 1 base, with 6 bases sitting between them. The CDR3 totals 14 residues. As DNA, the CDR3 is TGTGCCAGCAGCTTTAACCGGAACACCGGGGAGCTGTTTTTT. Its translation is CASSFNRNTGELFF.

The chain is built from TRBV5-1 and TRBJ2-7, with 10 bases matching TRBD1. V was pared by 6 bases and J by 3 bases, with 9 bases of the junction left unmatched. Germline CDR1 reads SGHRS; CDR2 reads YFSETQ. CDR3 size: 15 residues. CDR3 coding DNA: TGCGCCAGCACGGCCGGGACAGGGGAGGTCTACGAGCAGTACTTC. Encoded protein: CASTAGTGEVYEQYF.

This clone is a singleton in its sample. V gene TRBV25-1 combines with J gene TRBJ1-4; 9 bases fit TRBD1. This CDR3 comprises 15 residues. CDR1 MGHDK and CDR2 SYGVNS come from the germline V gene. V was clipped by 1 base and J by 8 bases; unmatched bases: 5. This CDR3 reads CASSEWGQGNEKLFF. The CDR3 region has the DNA TGTGCCAGCAGTGAATGGGGACAGGGAAACGAAAAACTGTTTTTT. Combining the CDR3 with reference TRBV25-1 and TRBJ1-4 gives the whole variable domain EADIYQTPRYLVIGTGKKITLECSQTMGHDKMYWYQQDPGMELHLIHYSYGVNSTEKGDLSSESTVSRIRTEHFPLTLESARPSHTSQYLCASSEWGQGNEKLFFGSGTQLSVL.

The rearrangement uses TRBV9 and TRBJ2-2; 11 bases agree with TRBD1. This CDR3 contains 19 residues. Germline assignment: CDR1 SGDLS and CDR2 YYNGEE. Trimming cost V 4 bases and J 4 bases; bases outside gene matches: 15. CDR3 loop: CASSLLTGTGGSPTGELFF. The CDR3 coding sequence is TGTGCCAGCAGCCTTCTAACCGGGACAGGGGGTTCACCCACCGGGGAGCTGTTTTTT.

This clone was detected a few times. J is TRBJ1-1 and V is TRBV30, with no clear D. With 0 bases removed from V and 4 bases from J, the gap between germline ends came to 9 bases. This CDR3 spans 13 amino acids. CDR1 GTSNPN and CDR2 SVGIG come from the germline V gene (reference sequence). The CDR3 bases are TGTGCCTGGAGTGTCGAGGGAATCACTGAAGCTTTCTTT. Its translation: CAWSVEGITEAFF.

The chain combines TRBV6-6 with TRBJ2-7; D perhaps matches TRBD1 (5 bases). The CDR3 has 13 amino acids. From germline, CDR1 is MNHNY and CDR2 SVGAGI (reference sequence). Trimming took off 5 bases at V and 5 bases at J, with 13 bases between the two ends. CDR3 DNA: TGTGCCAGCAGTAGAAAAAGGGGAAACGAGCAGTACTTC. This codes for CASSRKRGNEQYF.

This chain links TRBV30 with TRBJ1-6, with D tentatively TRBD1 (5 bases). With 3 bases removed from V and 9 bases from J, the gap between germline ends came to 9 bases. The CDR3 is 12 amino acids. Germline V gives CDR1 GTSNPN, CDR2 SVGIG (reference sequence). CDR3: CAWSGRVSPLHF. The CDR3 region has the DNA TGTGCCTGGAGCGGCAGGGTTTCACCCCTCCACTTT. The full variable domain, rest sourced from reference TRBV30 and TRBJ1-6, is SQTIHQWPATLVQPVGSPLSLECTVEGTSNPNLYWYRQAAGRGLQLLFYSVGIGQISSEVPQNLSASRPQDRQFILSSKKLLLSDSGFYLCAWSGRVSPLHFGNGTRLTVT.

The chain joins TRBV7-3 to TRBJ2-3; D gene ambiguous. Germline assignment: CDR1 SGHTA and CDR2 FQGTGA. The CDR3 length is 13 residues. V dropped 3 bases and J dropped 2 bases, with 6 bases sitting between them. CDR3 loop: CASSLYNTDTQYF. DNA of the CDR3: TGTGCCAGCAGCTTGTACAACACAGATACGCAGTATTTT.

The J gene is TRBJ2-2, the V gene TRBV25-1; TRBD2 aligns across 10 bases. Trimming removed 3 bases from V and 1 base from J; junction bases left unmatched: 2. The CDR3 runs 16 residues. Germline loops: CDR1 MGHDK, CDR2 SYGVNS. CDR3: CASSDRTSGNTGELFF. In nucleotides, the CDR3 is TGTGCCAGCAGTGATAGGACTAGCGGGAACACCGGGGAGCTGTTTTTT.

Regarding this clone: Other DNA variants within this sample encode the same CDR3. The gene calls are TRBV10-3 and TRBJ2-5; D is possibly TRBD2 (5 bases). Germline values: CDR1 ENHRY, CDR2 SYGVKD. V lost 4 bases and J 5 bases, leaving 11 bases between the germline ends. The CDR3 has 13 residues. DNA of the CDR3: TGTGCCATCAGTGGGGCCGGAGGTGAGACCCAGTACTTC. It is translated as CAISGAGGETQYF.

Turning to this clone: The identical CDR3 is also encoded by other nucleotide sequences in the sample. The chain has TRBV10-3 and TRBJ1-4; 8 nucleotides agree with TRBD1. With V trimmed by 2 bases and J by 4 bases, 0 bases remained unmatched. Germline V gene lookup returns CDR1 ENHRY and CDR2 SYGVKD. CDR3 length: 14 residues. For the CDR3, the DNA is TGTGCCATCAGTGAGGGACAGGGTAATGAAAAACTGTTTTTT. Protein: CAISEGQGNEKLFF.

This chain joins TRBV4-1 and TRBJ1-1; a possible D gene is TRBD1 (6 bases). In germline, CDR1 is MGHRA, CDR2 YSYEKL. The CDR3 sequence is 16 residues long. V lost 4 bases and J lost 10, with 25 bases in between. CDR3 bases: TGCGCCAGCAGCCCACACTCTTTGGGGGCGAGTGTGGGAGCTTTCTTT. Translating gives CASSPHSLGASVGAFF.

CDR3: CASGHRENTEAFF. CDR3 nucleotides: TGTGCTAGTGGGCACAGGGAGAACACTGAAGCTTTCTTT. The V and J genes are TRBV12-5 and TRBJ1-1; perhaps TRBD1 as D (6 bases). The germline V gene encodes CDR1 LGHNT and CDR2 FRNRAP. The CDR3 extends over 13 amino acids. V lost 6 bases and J 1 base, leaving 9 bases between the germline ends.

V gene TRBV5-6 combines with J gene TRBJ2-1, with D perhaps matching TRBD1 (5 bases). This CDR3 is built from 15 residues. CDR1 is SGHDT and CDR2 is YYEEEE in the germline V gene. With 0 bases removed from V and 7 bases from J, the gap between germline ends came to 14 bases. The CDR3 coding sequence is TGTGCCAGCAGCTTGGGCACGTTAGGGGCGAATGAGCAGTTCTTC. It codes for CASSLGTLGANEQFF.

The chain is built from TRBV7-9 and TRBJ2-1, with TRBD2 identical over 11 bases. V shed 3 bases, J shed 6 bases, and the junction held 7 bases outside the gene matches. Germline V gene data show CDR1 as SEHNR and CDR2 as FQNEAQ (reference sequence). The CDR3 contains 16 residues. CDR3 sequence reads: CASSFPPGLAANEQFF. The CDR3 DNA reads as TGTGCCAGCAGCTTTCCTCCGGGACTAGCGGCCAATGAGCAGTTCTTC.

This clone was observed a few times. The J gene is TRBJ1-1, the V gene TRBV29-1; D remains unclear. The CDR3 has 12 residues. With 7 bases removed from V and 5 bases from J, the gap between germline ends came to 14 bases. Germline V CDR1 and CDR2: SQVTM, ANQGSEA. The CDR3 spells CSGQWGITEAFF. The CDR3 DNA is TGCAGCGGCCAATGGGGTATAACTGAAGCTTTCTTT.

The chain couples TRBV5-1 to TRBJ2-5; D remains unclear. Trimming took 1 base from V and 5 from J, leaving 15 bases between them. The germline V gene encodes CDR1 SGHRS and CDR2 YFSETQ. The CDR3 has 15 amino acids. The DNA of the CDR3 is TGCGCCAGCAGCTTGTCCGGGCCCCTCGGGGAGACCCAGTACTTC. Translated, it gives CASSLSGPLGETQYF.

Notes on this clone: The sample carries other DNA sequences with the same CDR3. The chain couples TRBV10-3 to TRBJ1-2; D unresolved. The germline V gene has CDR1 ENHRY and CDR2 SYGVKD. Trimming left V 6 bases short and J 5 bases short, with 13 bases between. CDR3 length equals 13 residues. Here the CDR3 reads CAISPGRSYGYTF. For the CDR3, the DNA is TGTGCCATCAGCCCCGGACGGTCTTATGGCTACACCTTC.